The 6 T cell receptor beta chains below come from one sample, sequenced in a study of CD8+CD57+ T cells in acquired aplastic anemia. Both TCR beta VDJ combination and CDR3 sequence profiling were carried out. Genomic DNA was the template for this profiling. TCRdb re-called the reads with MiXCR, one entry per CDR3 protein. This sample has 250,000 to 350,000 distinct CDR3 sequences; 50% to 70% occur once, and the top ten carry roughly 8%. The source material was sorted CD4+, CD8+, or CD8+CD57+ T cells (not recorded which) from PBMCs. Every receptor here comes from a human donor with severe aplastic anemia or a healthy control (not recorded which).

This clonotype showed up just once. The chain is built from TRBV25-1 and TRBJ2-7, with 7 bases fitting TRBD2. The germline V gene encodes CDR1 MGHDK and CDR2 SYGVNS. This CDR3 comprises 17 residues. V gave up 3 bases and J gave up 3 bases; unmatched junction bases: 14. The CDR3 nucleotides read TGTGCCAGCAGTGATGCGGGAGCCCTTCGGAGCGGCTACGAGCAGTACTTC. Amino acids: CASSDAGALRSGYEQYF.

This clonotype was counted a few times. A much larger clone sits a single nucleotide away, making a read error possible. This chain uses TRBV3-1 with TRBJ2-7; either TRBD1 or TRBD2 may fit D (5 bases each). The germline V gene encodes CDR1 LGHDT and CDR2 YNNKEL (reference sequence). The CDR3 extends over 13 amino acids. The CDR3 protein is CAGSSLGPYEQYF. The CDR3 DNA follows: TGTGCCGGCAGCTCTTTGGGACCCTACGAGCAGTACTTC.

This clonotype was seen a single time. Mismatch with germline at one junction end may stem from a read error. In nucleotides, the CDR3 is TGTGCCAGCAGTCCAGGACAGGTTAGCAATCAGCCCCGGCATTTT. Protein product: CASSPGQVSNQPRHF. This rearrangement joins TRBV2 to TRBJ1-5; 7 positions agree with TRBD1. Germline V lookup: CDR1 SNHLY, CDR2 FYNNEI. CDR3 size: 15 residues.

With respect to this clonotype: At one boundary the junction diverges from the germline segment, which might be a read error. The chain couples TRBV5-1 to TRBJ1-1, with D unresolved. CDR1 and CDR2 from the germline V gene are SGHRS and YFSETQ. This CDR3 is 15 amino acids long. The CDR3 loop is CASSLFPEVNTEAFF. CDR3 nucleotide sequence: TGTGCCAGCAGCTTGTTTCCAGAAGTGAACACTGAAGCTTTCTTT.

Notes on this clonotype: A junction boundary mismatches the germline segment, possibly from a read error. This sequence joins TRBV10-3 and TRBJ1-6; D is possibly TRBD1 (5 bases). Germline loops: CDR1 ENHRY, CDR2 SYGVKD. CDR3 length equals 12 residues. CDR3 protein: CAISDGGSHLLF. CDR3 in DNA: TGTGCCATCAGTGACGGGGGTTCACACCTCCTCTTT.

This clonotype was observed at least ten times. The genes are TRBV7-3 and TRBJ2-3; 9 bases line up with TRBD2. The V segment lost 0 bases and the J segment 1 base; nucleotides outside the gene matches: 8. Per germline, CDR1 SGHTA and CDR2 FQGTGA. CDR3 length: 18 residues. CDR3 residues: CASSLTGLAGLRTDTQYF. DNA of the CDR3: TGTGCCAGCAGCTTAACAGGCCTAGCGGGGCTTCGCACAGATACGCAGTATTTT. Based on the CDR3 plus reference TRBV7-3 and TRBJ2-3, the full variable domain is GAGVSQTPSNKVTEKGKYVELRCDPISGHTALYWYRQSLGQGPEFLIYFQGTGAADDSGLPNDRFFAVRPEGSVSTLKIQRTERGDSAVYLCASSLTGLAGLRTDTQYFGPGTRLTVL.